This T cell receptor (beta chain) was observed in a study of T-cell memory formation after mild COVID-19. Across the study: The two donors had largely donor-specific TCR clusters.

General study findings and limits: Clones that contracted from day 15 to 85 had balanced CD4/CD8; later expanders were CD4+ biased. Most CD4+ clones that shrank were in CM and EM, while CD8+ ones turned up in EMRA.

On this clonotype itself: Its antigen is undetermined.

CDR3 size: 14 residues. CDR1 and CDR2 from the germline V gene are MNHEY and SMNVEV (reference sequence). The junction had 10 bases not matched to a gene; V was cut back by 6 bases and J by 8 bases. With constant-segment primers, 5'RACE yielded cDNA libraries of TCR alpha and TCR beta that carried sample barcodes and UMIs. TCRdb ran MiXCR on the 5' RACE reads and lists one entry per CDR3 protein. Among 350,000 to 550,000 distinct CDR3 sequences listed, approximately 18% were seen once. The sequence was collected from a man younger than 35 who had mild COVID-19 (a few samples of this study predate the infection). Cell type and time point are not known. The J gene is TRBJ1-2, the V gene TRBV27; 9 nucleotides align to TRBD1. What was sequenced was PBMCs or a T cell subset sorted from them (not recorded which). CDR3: CASSFPQGAWGYTF. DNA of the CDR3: TGTGCCAGCAGCTTCCCACAGGGGGCGTGGGGCTACACCTTC.